Detailed here is one TCR beta chain. Its target is not known. Measured with immunoSEQ multiplex PCR; TCRdb has only the in-frame clones, and not every one. Of around 200,000 clones listed, roughly three quarters are singletons. This CDR3 is built from 14 residues. The V segment lost 4 bases and the J segment 4 bases; nucleotides outside the gene matches: 4. Germline assignment: CDR1 SGHNT and CDR2 YYREEE (reference sequence). The study drew the donors from its approximately 130-subject validation cohort, separate from the roughly 670-subject first cohort. These data come from a study of cytomegalovirus exposure and HLA in healthy donors. Study in general: The same platform was used for the 130 or so validation repertoires and the roughly 730 first-cohort repertoires, a later analysis reported.

The study's findings and limits: Investigators reported more than 150 TCR beta chains as tied to cytomegalovirus. Rarity held for most TCR sequences, but there were some public TCRs that occurred in many donors.

This chain joins TRBV5-4 and TRBJ1-5, with 8 bases lining up with TRBD1. This sequence was found in a woman aged 30 to 39 in good health and CMV-seronegative. Sequencing was performed on PBMCs. The CDR3 loop reads CASSATGGNQPQHF. The CDR3 DNA reads as TGTGCCAGCAGCGCAACAGGGGGGAATCAGCCCCAGCATTTT.